This T cell receptor beta chain was captured in a study of blood T cell repertoires in COVID-19. V dropped 5 bases and J dropped 4 bases, with 8 bases sitting between them. The germline V gene encodes CDR1 PRHDT and CDR2 FYEKMQ (reference sequence). This CDR3 is 13 amino acids long. Authors' analysis steps: Reference gene primer amplification in the assay estimated nucleated cell counts. Clones were read by immunoSEQ multiplex PCR, and TCRdb kept only the in-frame ones, dropping some. The DNA was the basis for D and trimming; V, J and clone size are from that table. This table holds 200,000 or so clones, roughly 85% found once.

The material sequenced was PBMCs or T cells enriched from blood (not recorded which). The receptor was isolated from a woman aged 45-60 years who had been exposed to COVID-19. V is TRBV13 and J is TRBJ2-2; D call uncertain. CDR3 region: CASSEQATGELFF. CDR3 DNA: TGTGCCAGCAGCGAGCAGGCCACCGGGGAGCTGTTTTTT.